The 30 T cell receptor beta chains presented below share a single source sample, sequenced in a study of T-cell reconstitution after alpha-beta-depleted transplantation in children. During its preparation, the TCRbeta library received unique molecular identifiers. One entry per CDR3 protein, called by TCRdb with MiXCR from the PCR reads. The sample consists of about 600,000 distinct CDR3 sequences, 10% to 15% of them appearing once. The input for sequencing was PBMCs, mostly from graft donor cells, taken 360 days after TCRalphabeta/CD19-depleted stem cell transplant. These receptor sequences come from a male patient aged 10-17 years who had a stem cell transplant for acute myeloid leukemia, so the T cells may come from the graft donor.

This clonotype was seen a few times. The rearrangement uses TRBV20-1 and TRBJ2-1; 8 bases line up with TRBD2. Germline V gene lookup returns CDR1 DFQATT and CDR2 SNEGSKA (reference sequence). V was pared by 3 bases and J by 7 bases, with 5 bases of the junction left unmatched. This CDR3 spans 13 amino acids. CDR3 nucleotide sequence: TGCAGTGCTAGGGCTAGCGGGTTAAATGAGCAGTTCTTC. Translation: CSARASGLNEQFF.

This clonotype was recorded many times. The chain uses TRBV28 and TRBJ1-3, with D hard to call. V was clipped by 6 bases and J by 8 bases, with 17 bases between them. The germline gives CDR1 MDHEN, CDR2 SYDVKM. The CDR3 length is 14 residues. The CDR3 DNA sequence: TGTGCCAGCAGGACTAAGGATTTGTTTCACACCATATATTTT. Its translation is CASRTKDLFHTIYF.

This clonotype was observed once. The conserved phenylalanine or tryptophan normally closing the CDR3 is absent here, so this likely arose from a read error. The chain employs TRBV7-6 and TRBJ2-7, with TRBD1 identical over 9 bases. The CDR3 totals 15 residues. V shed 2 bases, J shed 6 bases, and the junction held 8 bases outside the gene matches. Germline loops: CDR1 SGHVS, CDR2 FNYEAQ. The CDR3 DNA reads TGTGCCAGCAGCTTAAGCGGACAGGGGATGAGCGAGCAGTACCTC. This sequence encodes CASSLSGQGMSEQYL.

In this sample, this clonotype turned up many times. CDR3 in amino acids: CASSQDPYNEQFF. The CDR3 DNA reads TGTGCCAGCAGTCAGGATCCCTACAATGAGCAGTTCTTC. The rearrangement links TRBV28 to TRBJ2-1; no clear D gene. V was pared by 5 bases and J by 2 bases, with 7 bases between. CDR3 length: 13 amino acids. CDR1 and CDR2 from the germline V gene are MDHEN and SYDVKM.

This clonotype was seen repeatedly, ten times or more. CDR3 sequence reads: CASSTPQVPFTDTQYF. Written as DNA, the CDR3 is TGTGCCAGCAGTACACCGCAGGTTCCGTTCACAGATACGCAGTATTTT. This chain connects TRBV25-1 to TRBJ2-3; unclear D gene. V lost 5 bases and J 2 bases, leaving 17 bases between the germline ends. CDR1 and CDR2 from the germline V gene are MGHDK and SYGVNS. The CDR3 spans 16 residues.

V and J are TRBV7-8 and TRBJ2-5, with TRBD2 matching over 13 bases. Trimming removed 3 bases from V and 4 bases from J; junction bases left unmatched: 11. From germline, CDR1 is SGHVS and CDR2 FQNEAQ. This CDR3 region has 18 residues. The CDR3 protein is CASSFGLLRTSGRETQYF. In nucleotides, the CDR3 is TGTGCCAGCAGCTTCGGTTTGTTGAGGACTAGCGGGAGAGAGACCCAGTACTTC.

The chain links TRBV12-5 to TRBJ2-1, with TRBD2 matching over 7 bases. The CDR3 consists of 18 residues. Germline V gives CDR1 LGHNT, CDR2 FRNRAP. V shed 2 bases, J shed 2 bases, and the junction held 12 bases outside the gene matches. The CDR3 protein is CASGLRLAAMPPYNEQFF. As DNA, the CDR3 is TGTGCTAGTGGTTTGAGGCTAGCGGCCATGCCCCCCTACAATGAGCAGTTCTTC.

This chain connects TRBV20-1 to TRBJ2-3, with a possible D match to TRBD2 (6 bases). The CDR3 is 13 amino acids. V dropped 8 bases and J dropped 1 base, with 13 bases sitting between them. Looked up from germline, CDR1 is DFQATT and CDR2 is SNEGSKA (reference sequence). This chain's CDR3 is CSRLVGGTDTQYF. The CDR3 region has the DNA TGCAGTCGACTAGTCGGTGGCACAGATACGCAGTATTTT.

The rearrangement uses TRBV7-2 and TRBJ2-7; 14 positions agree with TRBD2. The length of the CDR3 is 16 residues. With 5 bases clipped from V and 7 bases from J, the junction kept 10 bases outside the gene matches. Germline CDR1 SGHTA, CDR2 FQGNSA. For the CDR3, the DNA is TGTGCCAGCAGCCAGCGGACTAGCGGGAGGACGGGAGAGCAGTACTTC. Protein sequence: CASSQRTSGRTGEQYF.

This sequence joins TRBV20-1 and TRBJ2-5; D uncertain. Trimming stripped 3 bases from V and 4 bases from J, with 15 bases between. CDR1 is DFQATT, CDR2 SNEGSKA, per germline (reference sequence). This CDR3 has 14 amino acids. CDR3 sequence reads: CSASPLKGPETQYF. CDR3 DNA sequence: TGCAGTGCTAGCCCCCTGAAGGGCCCAGAGACCCAGTACTTC.

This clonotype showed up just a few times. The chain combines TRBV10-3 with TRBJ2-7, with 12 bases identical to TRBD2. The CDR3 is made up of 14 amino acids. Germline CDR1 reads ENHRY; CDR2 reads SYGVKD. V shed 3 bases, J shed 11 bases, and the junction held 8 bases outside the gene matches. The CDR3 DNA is TGTGCCATCAGTGACCTAGCGGGAGGGCCCCCGAAGTACTTC. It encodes CAISDLAGGPPKYF.

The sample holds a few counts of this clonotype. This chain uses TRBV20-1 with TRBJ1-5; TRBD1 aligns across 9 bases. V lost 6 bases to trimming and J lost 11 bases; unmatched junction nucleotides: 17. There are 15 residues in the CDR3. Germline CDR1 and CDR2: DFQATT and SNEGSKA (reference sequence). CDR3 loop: CSARDGGTGRGAQHF. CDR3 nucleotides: TGCAGTGCCAGGGATGGTGGGACAGGGCGGGGGGCCCAGCATTTT.

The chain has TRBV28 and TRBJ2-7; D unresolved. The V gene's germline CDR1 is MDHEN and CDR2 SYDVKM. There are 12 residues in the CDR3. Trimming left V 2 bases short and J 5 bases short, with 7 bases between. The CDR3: CASSLKVDEQYF. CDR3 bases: TGTGCCAGCAGTTTAAAGGTGGACGAGCAGTACTTC.

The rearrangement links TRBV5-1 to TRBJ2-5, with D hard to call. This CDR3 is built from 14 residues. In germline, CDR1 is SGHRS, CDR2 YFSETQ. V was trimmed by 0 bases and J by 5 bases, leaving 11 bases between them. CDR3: CASSLAGRAETQYF. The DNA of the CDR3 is TGCGCCAGCAGCTTGGCCGGTAGGGCGGAGACCCAGTACTTC. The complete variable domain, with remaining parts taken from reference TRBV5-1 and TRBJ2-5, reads KAGVTQTPRYLIKTRGQQVTLSCSPISGHRSVSWYQQTPGQGLQFLFEYFSETQRNKGNFPGRFSGRQFSNSRSEMNVSTLELGDSALYLCASSLAGRAETQYFGPGTRLLVL.

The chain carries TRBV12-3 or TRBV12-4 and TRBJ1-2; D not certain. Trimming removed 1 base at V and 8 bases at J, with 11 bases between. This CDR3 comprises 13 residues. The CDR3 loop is CASSLGGIRGYTF. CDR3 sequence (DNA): TGTGCCAGCAGTTTAGGGGGAATTCGGGGCTACACCTTC.

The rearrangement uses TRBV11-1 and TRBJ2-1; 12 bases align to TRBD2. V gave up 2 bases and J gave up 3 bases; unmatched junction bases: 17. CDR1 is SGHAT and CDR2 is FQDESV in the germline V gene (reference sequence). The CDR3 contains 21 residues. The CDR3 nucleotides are TGTGCCAGCAGCTTAAAGAGGCTAGCGGGAGGGTGGAGCACCATCTACAATGAGCAGTTCTTC. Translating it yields CASSLKRLAGGWSTIYNEQFF.

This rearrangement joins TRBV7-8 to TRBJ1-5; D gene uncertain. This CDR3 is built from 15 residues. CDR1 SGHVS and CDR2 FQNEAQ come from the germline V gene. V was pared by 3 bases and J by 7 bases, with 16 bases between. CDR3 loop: CASSFPGYLGQPQHF. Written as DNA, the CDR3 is TGTGCCAGCAGCTTTCCGGGCTACCTAGGGCAGCCCCAGCATTTT.

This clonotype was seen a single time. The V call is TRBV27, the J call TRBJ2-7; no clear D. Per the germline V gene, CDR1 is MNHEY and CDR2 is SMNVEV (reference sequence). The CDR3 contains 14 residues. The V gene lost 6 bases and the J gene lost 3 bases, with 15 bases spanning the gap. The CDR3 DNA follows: TGTGCCAGCAGCCAGACCGATTACGGCTACGAGCAGTACTTC. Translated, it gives CASSQTDYGYEQYF.

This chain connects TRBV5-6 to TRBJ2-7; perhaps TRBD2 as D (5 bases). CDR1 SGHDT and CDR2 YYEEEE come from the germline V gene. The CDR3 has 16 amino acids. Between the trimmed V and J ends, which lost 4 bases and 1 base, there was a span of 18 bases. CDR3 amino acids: CASSGRYGEASYEQYF. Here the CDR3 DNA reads TGTGCCAGCAGCGGGCGGTACGGGGAAGCTTCCTACGAGCAGTACTTC.

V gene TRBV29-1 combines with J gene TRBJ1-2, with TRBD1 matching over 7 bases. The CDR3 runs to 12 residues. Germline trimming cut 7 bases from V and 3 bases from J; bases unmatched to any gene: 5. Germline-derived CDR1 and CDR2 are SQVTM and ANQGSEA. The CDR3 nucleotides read TGCAGCGGACAGGGAGAAGACTATGGCTACACCTTC. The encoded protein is CSGQGEDYGYTF.

CDR3 DNA: TGCGCCAGCAGCCAAGATATGGGGACAGCGGGGGAGCAGTACTTC. It codes for CASSQDMGTAGEQYF. The chain employs TRBV4-3 and TRBJ2-7; D may match TRBD1 or TRBD2 (7 bases each). Germline V gives CDR1 LGHNA, CDR2 YSLEER. V shed 0 bases and J shed 7 bases, with 16 bases lying between them. This CDR3 has 15 residues.

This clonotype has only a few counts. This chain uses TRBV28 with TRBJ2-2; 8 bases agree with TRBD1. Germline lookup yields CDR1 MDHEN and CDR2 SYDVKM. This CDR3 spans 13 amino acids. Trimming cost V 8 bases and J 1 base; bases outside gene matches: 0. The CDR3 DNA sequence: TGTGCCAGCGGACAGGGGAACACCGGGGAGCTGTTTTTT. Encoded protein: CASGQGNTGELFF.

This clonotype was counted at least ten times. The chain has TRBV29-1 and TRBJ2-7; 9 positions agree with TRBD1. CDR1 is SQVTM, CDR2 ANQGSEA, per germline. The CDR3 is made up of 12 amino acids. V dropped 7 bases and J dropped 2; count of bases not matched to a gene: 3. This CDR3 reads CSAWTGAYEQYF. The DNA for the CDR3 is TGCAGCGCCTGGACAGGGGCCTACGAGCAGTACTTC.

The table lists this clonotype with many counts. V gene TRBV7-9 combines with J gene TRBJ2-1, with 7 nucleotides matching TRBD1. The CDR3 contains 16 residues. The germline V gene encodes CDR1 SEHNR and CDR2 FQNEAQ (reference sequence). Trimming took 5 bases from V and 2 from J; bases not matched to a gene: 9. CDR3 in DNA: TGTGCCAGCAGCCCCCGACAGGGTAGCGCCTACAATGAGCAGTTCTTC. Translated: CASSPRQGSAYNEQFF.

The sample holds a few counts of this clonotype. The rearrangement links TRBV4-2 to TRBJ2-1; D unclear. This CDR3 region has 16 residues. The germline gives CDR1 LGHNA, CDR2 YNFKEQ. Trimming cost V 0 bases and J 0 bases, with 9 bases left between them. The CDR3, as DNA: TGTGCCAGCAGCCAAGATTTGACTGGCTCCTACAATGAGCAGTTCTTC. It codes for CASSQDLTGSYNEQFF.

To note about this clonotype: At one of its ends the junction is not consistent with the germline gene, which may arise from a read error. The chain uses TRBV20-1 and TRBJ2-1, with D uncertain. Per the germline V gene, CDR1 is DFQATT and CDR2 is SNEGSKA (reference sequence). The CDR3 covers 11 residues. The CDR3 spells CSASLENAQFF. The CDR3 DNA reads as TGCAGTGCTAGCCTAGAGAATGCGCAGTTCTTC.

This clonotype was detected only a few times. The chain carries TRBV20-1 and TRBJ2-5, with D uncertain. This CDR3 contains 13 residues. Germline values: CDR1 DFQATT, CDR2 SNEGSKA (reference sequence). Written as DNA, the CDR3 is TGCAGCCACGGTGGCCATAGAGGCGAGACCCAGTACTTC. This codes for CSHGGHRGETQYF.

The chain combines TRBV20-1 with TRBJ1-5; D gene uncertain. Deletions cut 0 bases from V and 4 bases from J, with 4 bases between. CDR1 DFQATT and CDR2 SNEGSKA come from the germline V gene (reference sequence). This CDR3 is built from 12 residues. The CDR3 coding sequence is TGCAGTGCTAGAGATGGGAATCAGCCCCAGCATTTT. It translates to CSARDGNQPQHF.

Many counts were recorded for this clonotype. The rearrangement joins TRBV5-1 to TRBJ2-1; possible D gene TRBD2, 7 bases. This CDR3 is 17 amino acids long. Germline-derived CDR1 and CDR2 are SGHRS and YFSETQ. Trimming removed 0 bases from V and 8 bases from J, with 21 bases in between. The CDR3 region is CASSLAGGGSFVHEQFF. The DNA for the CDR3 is TGCGCCAGCAGCTTGGCCGGGGGCGGGAGTTTCGTACATGAGCAGTTCTTC.

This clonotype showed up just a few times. The CDR3, as DNA: TGTGCCAGCAGTTTCCAGGTTGGGACCGGGGAGCTGTTTTTT. This sequence encodes CASSFQVGTGELFF. The genes are TRBV27 and TRBJ2-2; D gene uncertain. Germline V CDR1 and CDR2: MNHEY, SMNVEV (reference sequence). The ends were cut back, 3 bases at V and 5 bases at J, with 10 bases in the middle. The CDR3 spans 14 residues.